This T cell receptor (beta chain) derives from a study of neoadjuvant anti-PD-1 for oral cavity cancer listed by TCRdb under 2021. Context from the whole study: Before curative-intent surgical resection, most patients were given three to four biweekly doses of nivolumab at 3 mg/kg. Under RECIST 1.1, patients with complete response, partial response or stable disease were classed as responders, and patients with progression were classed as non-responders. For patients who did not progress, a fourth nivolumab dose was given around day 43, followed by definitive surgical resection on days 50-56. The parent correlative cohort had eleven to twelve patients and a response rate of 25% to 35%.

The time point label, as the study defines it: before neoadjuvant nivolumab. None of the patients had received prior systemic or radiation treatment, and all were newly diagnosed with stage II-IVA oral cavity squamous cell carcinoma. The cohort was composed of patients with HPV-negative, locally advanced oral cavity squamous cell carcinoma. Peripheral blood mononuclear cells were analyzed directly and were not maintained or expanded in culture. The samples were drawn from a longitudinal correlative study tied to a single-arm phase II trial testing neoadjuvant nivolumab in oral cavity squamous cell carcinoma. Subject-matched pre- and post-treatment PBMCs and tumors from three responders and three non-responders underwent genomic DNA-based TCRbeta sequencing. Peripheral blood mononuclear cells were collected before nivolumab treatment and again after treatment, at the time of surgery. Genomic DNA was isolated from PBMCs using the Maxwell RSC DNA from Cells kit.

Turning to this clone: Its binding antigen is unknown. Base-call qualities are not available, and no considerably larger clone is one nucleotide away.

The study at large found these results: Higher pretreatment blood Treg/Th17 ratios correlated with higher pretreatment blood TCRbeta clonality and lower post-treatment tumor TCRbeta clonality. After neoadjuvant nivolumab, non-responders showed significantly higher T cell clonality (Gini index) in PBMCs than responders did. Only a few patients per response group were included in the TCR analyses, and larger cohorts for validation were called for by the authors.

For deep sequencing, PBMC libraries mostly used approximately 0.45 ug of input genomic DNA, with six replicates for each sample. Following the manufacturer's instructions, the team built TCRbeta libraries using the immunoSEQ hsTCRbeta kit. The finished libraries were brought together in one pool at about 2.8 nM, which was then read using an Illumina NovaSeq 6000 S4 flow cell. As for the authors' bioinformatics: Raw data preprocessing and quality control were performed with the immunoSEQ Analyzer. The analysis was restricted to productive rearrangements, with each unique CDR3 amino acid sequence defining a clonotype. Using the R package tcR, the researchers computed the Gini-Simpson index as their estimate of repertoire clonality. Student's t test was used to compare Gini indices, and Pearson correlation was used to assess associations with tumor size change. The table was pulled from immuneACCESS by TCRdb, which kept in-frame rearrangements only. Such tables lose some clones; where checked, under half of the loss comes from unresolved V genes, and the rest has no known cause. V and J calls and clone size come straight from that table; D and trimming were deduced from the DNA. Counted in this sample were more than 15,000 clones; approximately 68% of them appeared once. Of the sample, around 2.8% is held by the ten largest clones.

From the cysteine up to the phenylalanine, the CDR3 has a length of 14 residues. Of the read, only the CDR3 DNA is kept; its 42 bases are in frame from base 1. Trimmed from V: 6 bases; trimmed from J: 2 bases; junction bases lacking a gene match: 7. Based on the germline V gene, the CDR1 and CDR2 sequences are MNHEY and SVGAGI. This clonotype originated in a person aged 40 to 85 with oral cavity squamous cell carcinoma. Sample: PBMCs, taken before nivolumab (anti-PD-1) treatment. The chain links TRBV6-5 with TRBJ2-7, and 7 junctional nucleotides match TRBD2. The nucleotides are TGTGCCAGCAGGGCCCCTAGCGGTACCTACGAGCAGTACTTC. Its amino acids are CASRAPSGTYEQYF.